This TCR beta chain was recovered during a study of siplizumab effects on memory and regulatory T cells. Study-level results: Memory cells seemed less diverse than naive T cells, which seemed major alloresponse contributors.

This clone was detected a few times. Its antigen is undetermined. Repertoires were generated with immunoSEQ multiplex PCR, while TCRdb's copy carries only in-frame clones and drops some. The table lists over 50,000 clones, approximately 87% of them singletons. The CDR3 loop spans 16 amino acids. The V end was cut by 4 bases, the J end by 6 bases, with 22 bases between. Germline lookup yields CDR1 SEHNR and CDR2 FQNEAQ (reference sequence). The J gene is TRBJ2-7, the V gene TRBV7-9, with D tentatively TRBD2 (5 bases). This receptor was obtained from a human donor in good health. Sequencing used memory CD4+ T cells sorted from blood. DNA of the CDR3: TGTGCCAGCAGCTCTTCAGCGGTCAGTCGGGTTCCCGAGCAGTACTTC. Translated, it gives CASSSSAVSRVPEQYF.